The rows below give T cell receptor beta chains drawn from one sample of a study of cytomegalovirus exposure and HLA in healthy donors. The assay was immunoSEQ multiplex PCR, and TCRdb's table has in-frame clones only and misses some. The specimen's table records 80,000 to 95,000 clones. Sequencing was done on a sample of PBMCs. The receptors here all came from a man aged 50 or older in good health and CMV-seropositive. CDR3s include the opening cysteine and the closing phenylalanine or tryptophan. The D gene is left open where the match is weak.

j_gene,d_gene,v_gene,CDR3aa,CDR3nt
TRBJ2-1,TRBD2,TRBV9,CASSVSGSSYNEQFF,TGTGCCAGCAGCGTGAGCGGGAGCTCCTACAATGAGCAGTTCTTC
TRBJ2-3,-,TRBV30,CAWSVAETTQYF,TGTGCCTGGAGTGTCGCGGAGACCACGCAGTATTTT
TRBJ2-5,TRBD2,TRBV7-2,CASSLWGGQETQYF,TGTGCCAGCAGCTTATGGGGGGGCCAAGAGACCCAGTACTTC
TRBJ2-5,TRBD1,TRBV5-1,CASSSADRHETQYF,TGCGCCAGCAGCTCGGCGGACAGGCACGAGACCCAGTACTTC
TRBJ2-3,TRBD2,TRBV29-1,CSSLAGGGDTQYF,TGCAGCTCATTAGCGGGAGGGGGAGATACGCAGTATTTT
TRBJ2-3,-,TRBV4-3,CASSQFRGVDTQYF,TGCGCCAGCAGCCAATTCCGGGGAGTAGATACGCAGTATTTT
TRBJ2-1,-,TRBV7-6,CASSSKDESSDNEQFF,TGTGCCAGCAGCTCGAAAGATGAAAGCTCCGACAATGAGCAGTTCTTC
TRBJ2-5,-,TRBV2,CASSWGVTGETQYF,TGTGCCAGCAGTTGGGGCGTAACGGGCGAGACCCAGTACTTC
TRBJ1-1,-,TRBV18,CASSRERGSFEAFF,TGTGCCAGCTCACGAGAGAGAGGGTCTTTTGAAGCTTTCTTT
TRBJ2-2,-,TRBV20-1,CSAAGPGELFF,TGCAGTGCTGCTGGGCCCGGGGAGCTGTTTTTT
TRBJ1-1,-,TRBV7-9,CASSSGFEYAFF,TGTGCCAGCAGCTCAGGGTTCGAGTACGCTTTCTTT
TRBJ2-7,TRBD1,TRBV9,CASSLGQGAYEQYF,TGTGCCAGCAGCCTAGGACAGGGGGCCTACGAGCAGTACTTC
TRBJ2-2,TRBD1,TRBV6-1,CASSGSGQTGLNLFF,TGTGCCAGCAGTGGATCGGGACAGACGGGCCTGAACCTGTTTTTT
TRBJ1-5,TRBD1,TRBV10-1,CASSEELQGALDNQPQHF,TGCGCCAGCAGTGAGGAGTTACAGGGGGCACTGGACAATCAGCCCCAGCATTTT
TRBJ2-3,-,TRBV4-3,CASSQGGPRGPTDTQYF,TGCGCCAGCAGCCAAGGGGGACCCAGGGGCCCCACAGATACGCAGTATTTT
TRBJ2-1,-,TRBV5-4,CASSSLEGEQFF,TGTGCCAGCAGCTCATTAGAGGGCGAGCAGTTCTTC
TRBJ2-3,TRBD2,TRBV11-1,CASSLAAGGRGGTDTQYF,TGTGCCAGCAGCTTAGCGGCGGGCGGGAGAGGTGGCACAGATACGCAGTATTTT
TRBJ2-5,TRBD1,TRBV5-4,CASSLGTGGAKTQYF,TGTGCCAGCAGCTTAGGGACAGGGGGCGCGAAGACCCAGTACTTC
TRBJ2-5,-,TRBV4-3,CASSQDPTGWETQYF,TGCGCCAGCAGCCAAGATCCAACGGGATGGGAGACCCAGTACTTC
TRBJ1-1,TRBD1,TRBV19,CASSIWTGEAFF,TGTGCCAGTAGTATTTGGACAGGGGAAGCTTTCTTT
TRBJ1-5,TRBD1,TRBV6-4,CASSEDRSQPQHF,TGTGCCAGCAGTGAGGACAGGTCACAGCCCCAGCATTTT
TRBJ2-3,TRBD2,TRBV6-6,CASSFPSGSGDTQYF,TGTGCCAGCAGTTTCCCTAGCGGGAGCGGAGATACGCAGTATTTT
TRBJ2-7,TRBD2,TRBV30,CAWSKKPGGPNEQYF,TGTGCCTGGAGTAAAAAGCCGGGGGGGCCTAACGAGCAGTACTTC
TRBJ1-1,-,TRBV30,CAWSGQYAEAFF,TGTGCCTGGTCTGGACAGTATGCTGAAGCTTTCTTT
TRBJ2-7,TRBD2,TRBV6-1,CASKPRSREGEQYF,TGTGCCAGCAAACCCCGGTCCAGGGAGGGCGAGCAGTACTTC
TRBJ2-5,-,TRBV7-9,CASSFPGLQETQYF,TGTGCCAGCAGCTTCCCGGGACTCCAAGAGACCCAGTACTTC
TRBJ1-1,-,TRBV4-1,CASSQVGIPGTEAFF,TGCGCCAGCAGCCAAGTAGGGATTCCGGGGACTGAAGCTTTCTTT
TRBJ1-1,TRBD1,TRBV29-1,CSVDLGQGLTEAFF,TGCAGCGTTGACCTGGGACAGGGGTTAACTGAAGCTTTCTTT
TRBJ2-3,TRBD2,TRBV4-1,CASSQERRGRGRADDTQYF,TGCGCCAGCAGCCAAGAGAGGCGTGGTCGCGGGAGGGCCGATGATACGCAGTATTTT
TRBJ1-1,-,TRBV30,CAWNTGTHTEAFF,TGTGCCTGGAACACAGGGACGCACACTGAAGCTTTCTTT
TRBJ2-2,-,TRBV29-1,CSLDWGINTGELFF,TGCAGCCTCGACTGGGGCATTAACACCGGGGAGCTGTTTTTT
TRBJ2-5,-,TRBV5-1,CASRKAAGETQYF,TGCGCCAGCCGCAAAGCTGCCGGAGAGACCCAGTACTTC
TRBJ1-6,-,TRBV5-6,CASSFHRNSPLHF,TGTGCCAGCAGCTTTCACAGGAATTCACCCCTCCACTTT
TRBJ2-4,-,TRBV7-9,CASSLAMSHPYF,TGTGCCAGCAGCTTAGCGATGAGCCATCCGTACTTC
TRBJ1-1,-,TRBV4-3,CASSDRRNTEAFF,TGCGCCAGCAGTGACAGAAGGAACACTGAAGCTTTCTTT
TRBJ2-3,-,TRBV18,CASSPLSFSTDTQYF,TGTGCCAGCTCACCACTTTCGTTTAGCACAGATACGCAGTATTTT
TRBJ2-5,TRBD1,TRBV25-1,CASSDNRGRQETQYF,TGTGCCAGCAGTGACAACAGGGGAAGGCAAGAGACCCAGTACTTC
TRBJ2-5,TRBD2,TRBV28,CASSYREDQETQYF,TGTGCCAGCAGTTACCGGGAGGACCAAGAGACCCAGTACTTC
TRBJ2-1,-,TRBV10-2,CASSPDRNLYNEQFF,TGCGCCAGCAGCCCCGACAGGAATTTATACAATGAGCAGTTCTTC
TRBJ1-4,-,TRBV7-8,CASSQQLGGGDEKLFF,TGTGCCAGCAGCCAACAACTAGGGGGAGGGGATGAAAAACTGTTTTTT
TRBJ1-1,-,TRBV18,CASSPPAQRGNTEAFF,TGTGCCAGCTCACCACCGGCCCAGCGGGGGAACACTGAAGCTTTCTTT
TRBJ2-7,-,TRBV27,CASSPIGYSYEQYF,TGTGCCAGCAGCCCTATCGGGTACTCCTACGAGCAGTACTTC
TRBJ1-1,TRBD1,TRBV5-1,CASSFGQESTEAFF,TGCGCCAGCAGCTTTGGACAGGAAAGCACTGAAGCTTTCTTT
TRBJ2-7,TRBD2,TRBV7-9,CASSFTSGRAGASYEQYF,TGTGCCAGCAGCTTTACTAGCGGGAGGGCTGGGGCTTCCTACGAGCAGTACTTC
TRBJ2-7,TRBD2,TRBV6-1,CASSEPSGAPYEQYF,TGTGCCAGCAGTGAACCTAGCGGGGCCCCATACGAGCAGTACTTC
TRBJ2-5,-,TRBV27,CASSPQISGKETQYF,TGTGCCAGCAGCCCCCAGATTAGCGGAAAAGAGACCCAGTACTTC
TRBJ2-3,-,TRBV9,CASSASIPSTDTQYF,TGTGCCAGCAGCGCGAGTATCCCTTCAACAGATACGCAGTATTTT
TRBJ2-3,-,TRBV9,CASSGSGPPTDTQYF,TGTGCCAGCAGCGGAAGCGGGCCCCCCACAGATACGCAGTATTTT
TRBJ2-3,TRBD2,TRBV29-1,CSVGPGGARDTQYF,TGCAGCGTTGGCCCGGGGGGAGCGAGAGATACGCAGTATTTT
TRBJ1-4,TRBD1,TRBV6-5,CASSYSPGGANEKLFF,TGTGCCAGCAGTTACTCGCCAGGGGGCGCGAATGAAAAACTGTTTTTT
TRBJ2-1,TRBD2,TRBV5-1,CASSLLAGINEQFF,TGCGCCAGCAGCCTACTAGCGGGAATAAATGAGCAGTTCTTC
TRBJ1-2,TRBD1,TRBV4-1,CASSPDWDRVGPNYGYTF,TGCGCCAGCAGCCCAGACTGGGACAGGGTGGGTCCTAACTATGGCTACACCTTC
TRBJ2-1,-,TRBV4-3,CASSQDRTYYNEQFF,TGCGCCAGCAGCCAAGATCGGACTTACTACAATGAGCAGTTCTTC
TRBJ2-7,-,TRBV7-2,CASSAGAVLGNEQYF,TGTGCCAGCAGCGCGGGGGCCGTTTTGGGTAACGAGCAGTACTTC
TRBJ2-1,TRBD2,TRBV14,CASSPAGSGRSNEQFF,TGTGCCAGCAGCCCTGCGGGGAGCGGGAGATCCAATGAGCAGTTCTTC